This T cell receptor (beta chain) comes out of a study of technical replicates of blood from several donors. TCRdb's table, derived via immunoSEQ multiplex PCR, lists solely in-frame clones and lacks some. The sample includes roughly 56,000 clones, roughly 86% of them seen just once. This CDR3 has 16 amino acids. Germline assignment: CDR1 SGHAT and CDR2 FQDESV (reference sequence). Trimming cost V 4 bases and J 4 bases; bases outside gene matches: 4. The sample taken for sequencing was PBMCs. The receptor was isolated from a human donor in good health. Some clones in this sample may be carry-over from other donors' samples. The rearrangement uses TRBV11-1 and TRBJ2-1, with 13 positions matching TRBD2. The CDR3 sequence: CASSYGTSGDYNEQFF. In DNA, the CDR3 is TGTGCCAGCAGCTACGGGACTAGCGGGGATTACAATGAGCAGTTCTTC. Full variable domain (remainder filled in from reference TRBV11-1 and TRBJ2-1): EAEVAQSPRYKITEKSQAVAFWCDPISGHATLYWYRQILGQGPELLVQFQDESVVDDSQLPKDRFSAERLKGVDSTLKIQPAELGDSAMYLCASSYGTSGDYNEQFFGPGTRLTVL.